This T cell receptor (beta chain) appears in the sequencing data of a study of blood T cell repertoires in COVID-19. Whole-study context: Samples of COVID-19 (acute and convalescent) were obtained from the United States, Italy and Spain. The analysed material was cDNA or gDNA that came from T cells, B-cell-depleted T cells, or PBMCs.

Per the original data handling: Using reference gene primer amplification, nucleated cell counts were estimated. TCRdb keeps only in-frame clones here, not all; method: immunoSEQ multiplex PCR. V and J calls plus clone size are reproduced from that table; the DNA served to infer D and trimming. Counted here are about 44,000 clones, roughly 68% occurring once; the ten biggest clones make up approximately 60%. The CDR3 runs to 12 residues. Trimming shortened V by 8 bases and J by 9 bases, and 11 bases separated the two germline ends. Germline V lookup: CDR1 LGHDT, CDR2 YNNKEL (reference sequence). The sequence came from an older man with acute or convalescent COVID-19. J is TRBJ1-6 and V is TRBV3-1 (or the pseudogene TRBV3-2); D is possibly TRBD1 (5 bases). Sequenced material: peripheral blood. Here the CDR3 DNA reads TGTGCCAGCGGGGGGGTGGGTTCACCCCTCCACTTT. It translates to CASGGVGSPLHF.